The source of this T cell receptor (beta chain) is a study of blood T cell repertoires in COVID-19. In its sample, this clone was seen once. Germline V CDR1 and CDR2: SGHVS, FQNEAQ. The length of the CDR3 is 15 residues. V was trimmed by 5 bases and J by 4 bases, leaving 17 bases between them. Per the original data handling: Amplification of reference gene primers provided the estimated nucleated cell counts. Profiling relied on immunoSEQ multiplex PCR, and the TCRdb table lists in-frame clones only, not all of them. The D gene and trimming were derived from the DNA, and the V and J assignments and clone size from that table. The sample yields fewer than 400,000 clones, approximately 86% seen once.

The chain carries TRBV7-8 and TRBJ1-1, with D tentatively TRBD1 (5 bases). Source material: peripheral blood. The receptor's source is a human donor in a cohort sampled during active COVID-19. In DNA, the CDR3 is TGTGCCAGCAGCCGAGTCGTGGGGCATGGCACTGAAGCTTTCTTT. As protein: CASSRVVGHGTEAFF.